The 32 T cell receptor beta chains below were found in one sample sequenced in a study of blood T cell repertoires in COVID-19. The assay was immunoSEQ multiplex PCR, and TCRdb's table has in-frame clones only and misses some. The data contain 450,000 or so clones, 80% to 95% of them singletons. Sequencing input: PBMCs or T cells enriched from blood (not recorded which). These TCRs come from a man younger than 30 who had recovered from COVID-19.

The chain carries TRBV10-1 and TRBJ2-2; possible D gene TRBD2, 5 bases. Germline V gives CDR1 WNHNN, CDR2 SYGVQD (reference sequence). This CDR3 has 16 residues. V was shortened by 1 base and J by 4 bases, with 13 bases between the two germline ends. Here the CDR3 DNA reads TGCGCCAGCAGTGAGTTGCTAGCCCGAGGCACCGGGGAGCTGTTTTTT. As protein: CASSELLARGTGELFF.

The chain recombines TRBV7-2 with TRBJ2-5; 15 bases fit TRBD2. CDR3 length: 18 amino acids. V was clipped by 4 bases and J by 5 bases; unmatched bases: 11. Germline loops: CDR1 SGHTA, CDR2 FQGNSA. The CDR3 region is CASSWGTSGRPTKETQYF. The CDR3 nucleotides are TGTGCCAGCAGCTGGGGGACTAGCGGGAGGCCCACCAAGGAGACCCAGTACTTC. The variable domain in full, completed from reference TRBV7-2 and TRBJ2-5, reads GAGVSQSPSNKVTEKGKDVELRCDPISGHTALYWYRQSLGQGLEFLIYFQGNSAPDKSGLPSDRFSAERTGGSVSTLTIQRTQQEDSAVYLCASSWGTSGRPTKETQYFGPGTRLLVL.

This chain uses TRBV30 with TRBJ2-1, with TRBD2 identical over 8 bases. Trimming at V came to 2 bases and at J to 15 bases, leaving 9 bases not matched to a gene. Germline V gene data show CDR1 as GTSNPN and CDR2 as SVGIG (reference sequence). This CDR3 has 12 amino acids. The CDR3 DNA is TGTGCCTGGAGTCAGAGTAGCGGGATTTGGTTCTTC. Residues: CAWSQSSGIWFF.

This clone was detected only once. The chain has TRBV19 and TRBJ1-5, with 10 positions matching TRBD1. The J segment lost 7 bases and the V segment lost 3 bases, leaving 9 bases of the junction unmatched. CDR1 is LNHDA, CDR2 SQIVND, per germline (reference sequence). The CDR3 totals 16 residues. The CDR3 sequence is CASSIPRDRGHQPQHF. The CDR3 DNA sequence: TGTGCCAGTAGTATTCCCCGCGACAGGGGGCACCAGCCCCAGCATTTT.

The rearrangement joins TRBV9 to TRBJ2-7; D might be TRBD1 (6 bases). This CDR3 is built from 14 residues. The germline V gene has CDR1 SGDLS and CDR2 YYNGEE. Trimming cost V 4 bases and J 3 bases, with 14 bases left between them. For the CDR3, the DNA is TGTGCCAGCAGCCCATTGGGACAATACTACGAGCAGTACTTC. Translated: CASSPLGQYYEQYF.

The chain joins TRBV28 to TRBJ2-5; 10 bases match TRBD2. Germline V gene lookup returns CDR1 MDHEN and CDR2 SYDVKM. This CDR3 has 15 residues. With 6 bases clipped from V and 3 bases from J, the junction kept 7 bases outside the gene matches. CDR3 nucleotides: TGTGCCAGCAGGCCGGGACTAGCGCTAGAAGAGACCCAGTACTTC. This translates into CASRPGLALEETQYF.

The chain recombines TRBV18 with TRBJ1-2; D possibly corresponds to TRBD1 (5 bases). Trimming cost V 2 bases and J 3 bases, with 13 bases left between them. There are 15 residues in the CDR3. The germline gives CDR1 KGHSH, CDR2 LQKENI. DNA of the CDR3: TGTGCCAGCTCACCAGATTCGGGGGGGGACTATGGCTACACCTTC. Protein product: CASSPDSGGDYGYTF.

The chain is built from TRBV6-5 and TRBJ1-1; D is perhaps TRBD1 (5 bases). The V end lost 8 bases, the J end lost 6 bases, and 10 bases lay between the germline ends. Germline CDR1 is MNHEY and CDR2 is SVGAGI. This CDR3 is 11 amino acids long. The CDR3 sequence is CASGGAPEAFF. The CDR3 bases are TGTGCCAGCGGCGGGGCCCCTGAAGCTTTCTTT.

The genes are TRBV19 and TRBJ1-4, with 10 bases identical to TRBD1. This CDR3 has 16 residues. Germline V CDR1 and CDR2: LNHDA, SQIVND (reference sequence). The trim removed 5 bases at V and 7 bases at J, leaving 10 bases unmatched. The CDR3 loop reads CASSGPGTGEGEKLFF. CDR3 DNA sequence: TGTGCCAGTAGTGGACCCGGGACAGGGGAGGGTGAAAAACTGTTTTTT.

A remark on this clone: At one of its ends the junction is not consistent with the germline gene, which may arise from a read error. V and J are TRBV27 and TRBJ1-3; D not resolved. CDR1 is MNHEY, CDR2 SMNVEV, per germline (reference sequence). The CDR3 loop spans 14 amino acids. CDR3 sequence: CASSPAGGGDTIYF. The CDR3, as DNA: TGTGCCAGCAGTCCAGCGGGCGGTGGAGACACCATATATTTT.

Only one count was recorded for this clone. V usage is TRBV18 and J usage is TRBJ1-2; TRBD1 agrees at 9 bases. Per the germline V gene, CDR1 is KGHSH and CDR2 is LQKENI. This CDR3 comprises 14 residues. Trimming took 1 base from V and 6 from J; bases not matched to a gene: 3. Here the CDR3 DNA reads TGTGCCAGCTCACCACGTGACAGGGGGGATGGCTACACCTTC. It yields the protein CASSPRDRGDGYTF.

A remark on this clone: This sample includes further DNA sequences coding for the same CDR3. The V gene is TRBV7-9, the J gene TRBJ1-1; D perhaps matches TRBD1 (5 bases). Germline values: CDR1 SEHNR, CDR2 FQNEAQ (reference sequence). The CDR3 covers 14 residues. V gave up 1 base and J gave up 1 base, with 7 bases separating them. CDR3 residues: CASSLGQQNTEAFF. DNA of the CDR3: TGTGCCAGCAGCTTAGGACAGCAGAACACTGAAGCTTTCTTT.

The rearrangement links TRBV9 to TRBJ1-1; possibly TRBD1 for D (5 bases). Per the germline V gene, CDR1 is SGDLS and CDR2 is YYNGEE. Between the trimmed V and J ends, which lost 0 bases and 0 bases, there was a span of 9 bases. This CDR3 contains 15 residues. The CDR3, as DNA: TGTGCCAGCAGCGTAGGACAGAGCATGAACACTGAAGCTTTCTTT. Protein sequence: CASSVGQSMNTEAFF.

The chain is built from TRBV27 and TRBJ1-5; the match to TRBD1 covers 8 bases. The germline V gene has CDR1 MNHEY and CDR2 SMNVEV (reference sequence). This CDR3 spans 15 amino acids. V lost 0 bases to trimming and J lost 7 bases; unmatched junction nucleotides: 5. CDR3 loop: CASSLSRTGSQPQHF. In DNA, the CDR3 is TGTGCCAGCAGTTTATCAAGGACAGGGTCCCAGCCCCAGCATTTT.

This rearrangement joins TRBV5-1 to TRBJ2-7; 7 bases are a match to TRBD1. The V gene end was trimmed by 4 bases and the J gene end by 5 bases; junction bases not matched to a gene: 9. The V gene's germline CDR1 is SGHRS and CDR2 YFSETQ. The CDR3 has 14 amino acids. The CDR3 is CASSRGPRGDEQYF. CDR3 nucleotides: TGCGCCAGCAGCAGGGGGCCCCGCGGCGACGAGCAGTACTTC.

This chain joins TRBV27 and TRBJ1-1; D is undetermined. The CDR3 sequence is 16 residues long. V shed 0 bases and J shed 1 base, with 12 bases lying between them. CDR1 is MNHEY, CDR2 SMNVEV, per germline (reference sequence). CDR3 loop: CASSLSGYSQNTEAFF. The CDR3 region has the DNA TGTGCCAGCAGTTTATCCGGCTACAGCCAGAACACTGAAGCTTTCTTT.

This clone was counted once. The chain is built from TRBV19 and TRBJ1-5; maybe TRBD1 (6 bases). Germline assignment: CDR1 LNHDA and CDR2 SQIVND (reference sequence). This CDR3 contains 14 residues. V lost 3 bases and J lost 3, with 9 bases in between. For the CDR3, the DNA is TGTGCCAGTAGTATCAGGGGAGACAATCAGCCCCAGCATTTT. This codes for CASSIRGDNQPQHF.

V is TRBV14 and J is TRBJ1-2, with TRBD1 identical over 9 bases. V was pared by 2 bases and J by 6 bases, with 4 bases of the junction left unmatched. Germline V CDR1 and CDR2: SGHDN, FVKESK. The CDR3 contains 14 residues. This chain's CDR3 is CASSQMDRGDGYTF. The CDR3 nucleotides are TGTGCCAGCAGCCAAATGGACAGGGGAGATGGCTACACCTTC.

This clone was picked up a small number of times. Since a much larger clone is just one base distant, this may be a read error. J is TRBJ1-2 and V is TRBV6-1, with D unclear. Trimming took 3 bases from V and 1 from J, leaving 6 bases between them. The CDR3 loop spans 13 amino acids. Looked up from germline, CDR1 is MNHNS and CDR2 is SASEGT. The chain's CDR3 is CASSENSNYGYTF. CDR3 nucleotides: TGTGCCAGCAGTGAGAACAGTAACTATGGCTACACCTTC.

V and J are TRBV5-4 and TRBJ2-5; TRBD1 aligns across 7 bases. Germline V gene data show CDR1 as SGHNT and CDR2 as YYREEE (reference sequence). This CDR3 is 15 amino acids long. Trimming took 4 bases from V and 4 from J; bases not matched to a gene: 10. The CDR3 nucleotides are TGTGCCAGCAGCCGTCCCCGGGACAGCAGAGAGACCCAGTACTTC. Encoded protein: CASSRPRDSRETQYF.

This clone has just one count. The CDR3 DNA reads TGCAGCGGGGCCTGGGGGGTCACCGGGGAGCTGTTTTTT. Protein sequence: CSGAWGVTGELFF. The rearrangement uses TRBV29-1 and TRBJ2-2; D perhaps matches TRBD2 (6 bases). V gave up 7 bases and J gave up 4 bases, with 13 bases separating them. The germline V gene encodes CDR1 SQVTM and CDR2 ANQGSEA. The CDR3 runs 13 residues.

V is TRBV18 and J is TRBJ2-4; 7 bases match TRBD2. The CDR3 loop spans 15 amino acids. Germline CDR1 is KGHSH and CDR2 is LQKENI. V gave up 6 bases and J gave up 3 bases; unmatched junction bases: 8. CDR3 in amino acids: CASSPPGLGKNIQYF. The DNA for the CDR3 is TGTGCCAGCTCCCCCCCCGGACTAGGCAAAAACATTCAGTACTTC.

The rearrangement links TRBV28 to TRBJ1-1; TRBD1 matches 7 bases. The length of the CDR3 is 15 residues. Trimming took 3 bases from V and 2 from J; bases not matched to a gene: 6. CDR1 and CDR2 from the germline V gene are MDHEN and SYDVKM. The CDR3 loop is CASSFRGTANTEAFF. Written as DNA, the CDR3 is TGTGCCAGCAGTTTTCGCGGGACAGCCAACACTGAAGCTTTCTTT.

V gene TRBV5-1 combines with J gene TRBJ2-2; 7 nucleotides agree with TRBD1. Germline assignment: CDR1 SGHRS and CDR2 YFSETQ. With 2 bases clipped from V and 0 bases from J, the junction kept 4 bases outside the gene matches. The CDR3 is 16 residues long. CDR3 sequence (DNA): TGCGCCAGCAGCTTCACAGGGGATGCGAACACCGGGGAGCTGTTTTTT. Protein: CASSFTGDANTGELFF.

The rearrangement links TRBV30 to TRBJ2-7, with D possibly TRBD2 on 5 matching bases. The CDR3 has 13 residues. Germline V CDR1 and CDR2: GTSNPN, SVGIG (reference sequence). V was pared by 5 bases and J by 1 base, with 12 bases between. CDR3 sequence reads: CAWGEGSSYEQYF. The CDR3, as DNA: TGTGCCTGGGGTGAGGGCAGTTCCTACGAGCAGTACTTC.

The chain joins TRBV4-1 to TRBJ1-2, with a tentative D call TRBD1 (5 bases). Germline V CDR1 and CDR2: MGHRA, YSYEKL. The V gene lost 0 bases and the J gene lost 4 bases, with 21 bases spanning the gap. The CDR3 runs 18 residues. Here the CDR3 DNA reads TGCGCCAGCAGCCAAGATCTCCCAGGGACTGCCCCAATCTATGGCTACACCTTC. Residues: CASSQDLPGTAPIYGYTF.

The chain combines TRBV29-1 with TRBJ2-2, with D possibly matching TRBD1 (6 bases). With 7 bases removed from V and 1 base from J, the gap between germline ends came to 13 bases. CDR1 is SQVTM and CDR2 is ANQGSEA in the germline V gene. The CDR3 extends over 14 amino acids. CDR3: CSGTDRMNTGELFF. The CDR3 nucleotides read TGCAGCGGTACGGACAGAATGAACACCGGGGAGCTGTTTTTT.

The chain uses TRBV5-4 and TRBJ2-1; 13 nucleotides agree with TRBD2. V was pared by 3 bases and J by 5 bases, with 5 bases of the junction left unmatched. Per germline, CDR1 SGHNT and CDR2 YYREEE (reference sequence). The CDR3 extends over 16 amino acids. The CDR3 reads CASSSGLAGVNNEQFF. The CDR3 DNA is TGTGCCAGCAGCTCCGGACTAGCGGGAGTTAACAATGAGCAGTTCTTC.

Here the CDR3 DNA reads TGTGCCAGCAAGACAGGGGCGAAAAGAACCTACAATGAGCAGTTCTTC. Translating it yields CASKTGAKRTYNEQFF. The chain is built from TRBV27 and TRBJ2-1, with 8 bases that match TRBD1. Germline V gene data show CDR1 as MNHEY and CDR2 as SMNVEV (reference sequence). CDR3 length: 16 amino acids. V was clipped by 7 bases and J by 2 bases; unmatched bases: 10.

The chain links TRBV5-1 to TRBJ1-4, with unresolved D. Germline values: CDR1 SGHRS, CDR2 YFSETQ. The CDR3 is made up of 14 amino acids. Trimming removed 7 bases at V and 8 bases at J, with 18 bases between. Here the CDR3 DNA reads TGCGCCAGCTCCCCATTTGTCACTGCGGAAAAACTGTTTTTT. It translates to CASSPFVTAEKLFF. Combining the CDR3 with reference TRBV5-1 and TRBJ1-4 gives the whole variable domain KAGVTQTPRYLIKTRGQQVTLSCSPISGHRSVSWYQQTPGQGLQFLFEYFSETQRNKGNFPGRFSGRQFSNSRSEMNVSTLELGDSALYLCASSPFVTAEKLFFGSGTQLSVL.

This chain connects TRBV5-1 to TRBJ1-6; TRBD1 is a possible D gene (5 bases). The V gene lost 2 bases and the J gene lost 6 bases, with 12 bases spanning the gap. The CDR3 totals 15 residues. CDR1 is SGHRS, CDR2 YFSETQ, per germline. In nucleotides, the CDR3 is TGCGCCAGCAGCTTTCAGGGCGTCGGTAATTCACCCCTCCACTTT. As protein: CASSFQGVGNSPLHF.

The chain is built from TRBV28 and TRBJ1-1; possible D gene TRBD1, 5 bases. V gave up 6 bases and J gave up 7 bases, with 15 bases separating them. This CDR3 has 13 amino acids. The germline CDR1 and CDR2 sequences are MDHEN and SYDVKM. DNA of the CDR3: TGTGCCAGCAGCCTACAGGAATATAATGAAGCTTTCTTT. Protein: CASSLQEYNEAFF.